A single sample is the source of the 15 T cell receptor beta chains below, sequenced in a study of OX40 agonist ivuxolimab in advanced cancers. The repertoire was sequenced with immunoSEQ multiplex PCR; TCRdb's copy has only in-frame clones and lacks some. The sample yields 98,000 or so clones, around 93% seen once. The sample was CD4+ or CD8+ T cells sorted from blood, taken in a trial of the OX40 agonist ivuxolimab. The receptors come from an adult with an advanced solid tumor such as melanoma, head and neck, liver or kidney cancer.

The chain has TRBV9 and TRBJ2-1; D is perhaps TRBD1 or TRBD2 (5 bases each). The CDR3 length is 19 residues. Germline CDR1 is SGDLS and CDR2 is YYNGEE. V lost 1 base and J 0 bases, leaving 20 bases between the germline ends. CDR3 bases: TGTGCCAGCAGCGTATCTCCCGGGACGGGGTTGAGCTCCTACAATGAGCAGTTCTTC. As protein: CASSVSPGTGLSSYNEQFF.

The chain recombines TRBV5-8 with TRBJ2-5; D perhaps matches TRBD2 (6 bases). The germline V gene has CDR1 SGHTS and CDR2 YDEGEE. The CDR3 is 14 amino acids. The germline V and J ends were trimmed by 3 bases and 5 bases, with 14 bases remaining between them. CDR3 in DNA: TGTGCCAGCAGCTCGGGATGGGGGGTGGAGACCCAGTACTTC. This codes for CASSSGWGVETQYF.

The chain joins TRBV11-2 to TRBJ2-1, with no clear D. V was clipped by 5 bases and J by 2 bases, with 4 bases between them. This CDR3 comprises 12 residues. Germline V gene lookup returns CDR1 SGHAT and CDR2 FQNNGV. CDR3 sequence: CASSRTYNEQFF. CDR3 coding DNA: TGTGCCAGCAGCCGGACCTACAATGAGCAGTTCTTC.

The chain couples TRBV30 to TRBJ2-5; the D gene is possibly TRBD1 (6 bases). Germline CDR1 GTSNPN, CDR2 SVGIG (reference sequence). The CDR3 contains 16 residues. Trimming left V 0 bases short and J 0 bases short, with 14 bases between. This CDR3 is CAWSVMPGADQETQYF. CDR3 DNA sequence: TGTGCCTGGAGTGTTATGCCAGGGGCGGACCAAGAGACCCAGTACTTC.

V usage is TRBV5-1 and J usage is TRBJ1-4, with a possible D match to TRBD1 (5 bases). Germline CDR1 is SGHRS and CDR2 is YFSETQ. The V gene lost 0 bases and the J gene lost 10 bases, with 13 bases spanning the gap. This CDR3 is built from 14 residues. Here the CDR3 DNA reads TGCGCCAGCAGCTTGGAGGGGCAGGGTGGAAAACTGTTTTTT. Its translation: CASSLEGQGGKLFF.

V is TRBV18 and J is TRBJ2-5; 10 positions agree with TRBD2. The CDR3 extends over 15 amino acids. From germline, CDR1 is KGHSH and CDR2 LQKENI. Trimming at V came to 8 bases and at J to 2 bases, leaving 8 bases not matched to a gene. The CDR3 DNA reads TGTGCCAGCCGTCGGACTAGCGGATCTCAAGAGACCCAGTACTTC. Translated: CASRRTSGSQETQYF.

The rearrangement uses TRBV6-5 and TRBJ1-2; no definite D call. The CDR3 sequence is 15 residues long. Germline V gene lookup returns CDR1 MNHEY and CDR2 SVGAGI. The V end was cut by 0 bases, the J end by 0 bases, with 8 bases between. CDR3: CASSYSGAANYGYTF. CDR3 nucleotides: TGTGCCAGCAGTTACTCCGGCGCAGCTAACTATGGCTACACCTTC.

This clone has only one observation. This chain's CDR3 is CASSLDSAGASTDTQYF. CDR3 in DNA: TGTGCCAGCAGCTTAGATTCGGCGGGAGCTAGCACAGATACGCAGTATTTT. The chain carries TRBV11-3 and TRBJ2-3; 7 bases match TRBD2. V lost 0 bases to trimming and J lost 0 bases; unmatched junction nucleotides: 6. CDR3 length: 17 residues. Looked up from germline, CDR1 is SGHNT and CDR2 is YENEEA.

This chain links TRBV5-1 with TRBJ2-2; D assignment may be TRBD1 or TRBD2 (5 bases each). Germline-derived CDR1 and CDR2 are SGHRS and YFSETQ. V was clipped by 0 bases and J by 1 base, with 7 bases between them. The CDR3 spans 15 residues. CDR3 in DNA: TGCGCCAGCAGCTTGGTGGGACGGAACACCGGGGAGCTGTTTTTT. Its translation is CASSLVGRNTGELFF. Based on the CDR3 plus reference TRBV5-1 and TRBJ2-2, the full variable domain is KAGVTQTPRYLIKTRGQQVTLSCSPISGHRSVSWYQQTPGQGLQFLFEYFSETQRNKGNFPGRFSGRQFSNSRSEMNVSTLELGDSALYLCASSLVGRNTGELFFGEGSRLTVL.

The chain's CDR3 is CAWGGAGQTQYF. CDR3 DNA: TGTGCCTGGGGGGGGGCCGGGCAGACGCAGTATTTT. The chain recombines TRBV30 with TRBJ2-3, with D maybe TRBD2 (7 bases). Germline V gene data show CDR1 as GTSNPN and CDR2 as SVGIG (reference sequence). This CDR3 is built from 12 residues. Trimming pared 5 bases from V and 9 bases from J, leaving 15 bases between.

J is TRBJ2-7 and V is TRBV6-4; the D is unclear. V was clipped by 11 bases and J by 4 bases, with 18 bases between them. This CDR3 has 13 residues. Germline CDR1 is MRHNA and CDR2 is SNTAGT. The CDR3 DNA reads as TGTGCCGACTTCAGCCTAGTTGTATACGAGCAGTACTTC. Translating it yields CADFSLVVYEQYF.

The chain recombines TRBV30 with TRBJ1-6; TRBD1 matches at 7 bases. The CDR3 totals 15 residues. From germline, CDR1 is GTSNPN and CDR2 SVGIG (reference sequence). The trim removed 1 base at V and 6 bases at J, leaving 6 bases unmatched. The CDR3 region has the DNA TGTGCCTGGAGTGCAGGGGGTATAGGTAATTCACCCCTCCACTTT. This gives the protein CAWSAGGIGNSPLHF. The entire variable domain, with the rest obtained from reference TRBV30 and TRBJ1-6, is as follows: SQTIHQWPATLVQPVGSPLSLECTVEGTSNPNLYWYRQAAGRGLQLLFYSVGIGQISSEVPQNLSASRPQDRQFILSSKKLLLSDSGFYLCAWSAGGIGNSPLHFGNGTRLTVT.

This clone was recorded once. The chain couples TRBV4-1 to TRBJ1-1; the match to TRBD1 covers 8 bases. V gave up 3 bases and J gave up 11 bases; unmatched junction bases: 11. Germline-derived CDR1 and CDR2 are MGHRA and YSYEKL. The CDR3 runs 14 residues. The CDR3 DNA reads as TGCGCCAGCAGCCAGGGAGACAGGGGAGGGGAGGCTTTCTTT. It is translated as CASSQGDRGGEAFF.

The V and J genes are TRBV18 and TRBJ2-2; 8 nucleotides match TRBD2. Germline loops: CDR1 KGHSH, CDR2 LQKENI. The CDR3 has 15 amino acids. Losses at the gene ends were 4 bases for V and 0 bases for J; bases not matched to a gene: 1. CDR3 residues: CASSRLASNTGELFF. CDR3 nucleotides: TGTGCCAGCTCACGACTAGCGTCGAACACCGGGGAGCTGTTTTTT.

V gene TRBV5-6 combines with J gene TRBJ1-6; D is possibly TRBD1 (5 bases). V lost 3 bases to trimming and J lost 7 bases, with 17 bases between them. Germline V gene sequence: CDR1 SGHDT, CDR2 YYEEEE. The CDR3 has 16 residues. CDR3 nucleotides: TGTGCCAGCAGCTCCCTCGGGGGGGGTGGGAATTCACCCCTCCACTTT. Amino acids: CASSSLGGGGNSPLHF. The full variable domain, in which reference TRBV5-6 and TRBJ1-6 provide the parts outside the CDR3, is DAGVTQSPTHLIKTRGQQVTLRCSPKSGHDTVSWYQQALGQGPQFIFQYYEEEERQRGNFPDRFSGHQFPNYSSELNVNALLLGDSALYLCASSSLGGGGNSPLHFGNGTRLTVT.